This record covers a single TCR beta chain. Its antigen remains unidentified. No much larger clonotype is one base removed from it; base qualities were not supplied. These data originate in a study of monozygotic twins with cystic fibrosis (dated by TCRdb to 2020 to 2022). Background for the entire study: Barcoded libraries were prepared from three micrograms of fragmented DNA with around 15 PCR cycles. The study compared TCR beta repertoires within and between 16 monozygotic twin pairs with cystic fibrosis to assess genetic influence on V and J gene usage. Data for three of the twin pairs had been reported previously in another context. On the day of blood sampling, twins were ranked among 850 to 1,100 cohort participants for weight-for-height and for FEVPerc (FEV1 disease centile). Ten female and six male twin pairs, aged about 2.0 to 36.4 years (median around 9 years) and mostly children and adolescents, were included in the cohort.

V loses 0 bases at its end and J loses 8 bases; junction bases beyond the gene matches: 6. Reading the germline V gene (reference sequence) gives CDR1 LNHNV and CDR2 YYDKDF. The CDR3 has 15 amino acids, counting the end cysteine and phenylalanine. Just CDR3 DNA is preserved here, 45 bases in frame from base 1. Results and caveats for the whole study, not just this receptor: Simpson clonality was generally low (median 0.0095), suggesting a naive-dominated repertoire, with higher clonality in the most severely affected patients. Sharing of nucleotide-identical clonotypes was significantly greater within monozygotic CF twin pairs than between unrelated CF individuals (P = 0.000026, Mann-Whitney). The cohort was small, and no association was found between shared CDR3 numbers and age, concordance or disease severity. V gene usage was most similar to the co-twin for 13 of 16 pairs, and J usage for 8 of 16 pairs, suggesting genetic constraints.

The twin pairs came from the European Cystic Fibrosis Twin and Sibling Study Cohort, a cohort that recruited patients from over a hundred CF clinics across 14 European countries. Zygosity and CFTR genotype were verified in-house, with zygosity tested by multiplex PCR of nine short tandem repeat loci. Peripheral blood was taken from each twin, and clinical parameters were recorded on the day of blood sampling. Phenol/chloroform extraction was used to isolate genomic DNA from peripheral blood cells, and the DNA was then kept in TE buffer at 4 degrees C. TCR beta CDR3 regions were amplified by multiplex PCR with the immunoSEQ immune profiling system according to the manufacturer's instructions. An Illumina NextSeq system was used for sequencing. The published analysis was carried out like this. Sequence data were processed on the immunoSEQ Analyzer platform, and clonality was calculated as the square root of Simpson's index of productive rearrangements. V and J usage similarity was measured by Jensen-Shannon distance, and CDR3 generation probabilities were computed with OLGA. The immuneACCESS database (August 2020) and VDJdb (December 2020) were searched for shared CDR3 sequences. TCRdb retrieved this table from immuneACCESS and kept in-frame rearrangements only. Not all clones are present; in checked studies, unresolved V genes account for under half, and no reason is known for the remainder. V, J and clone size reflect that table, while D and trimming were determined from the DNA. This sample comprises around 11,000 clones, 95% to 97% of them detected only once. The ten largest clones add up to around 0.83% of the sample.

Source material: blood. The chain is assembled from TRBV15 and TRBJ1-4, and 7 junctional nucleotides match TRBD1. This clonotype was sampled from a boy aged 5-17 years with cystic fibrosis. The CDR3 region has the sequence CATSRDRTGDEKLFF. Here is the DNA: TGTGCCACCAGCAGAGATCGTACAGGGGACGAAAAACTGTTTTTT.